Listed here is a single TCR beta chain. The source of the sample is a study of blood T cell repertoires in COVID-19. About the study: From T cells, B-cell-depleted T cells, or PBMCs came the material, which was cDNA or gDNA.

CDR3 length equals 17 residues. V dropped 2 bases and J dropped 0; count of bases not matched to a gene: 5. Germline loops: CDR1 SGHRS, CDR2 YFSETQ. Sequenced by immunoSEQ multiplex PCR; TCRdb stores in-frame clones only, minus some. The sample yields over 75,000 clones, more than 60% seen once. This sequence originates from a man in his 70s with acute or convalescent COVID-19. The J gene is TRBJ1-1, the V gene TRBV5-1, with TRBD1 matching 12 bases. Sequenced material: peripheral blood. CDR3 nucleotides: TGCGCCAGCAGCTTCCGGGACAGGGGGCTTCTGAACACTGAAGCTTTCTTT. It translates to CASSFRDRGLLNTEAFF.